A selection of T cell receptor beta chains follows, all from one sample in a study of breast tumors, draining lymph nodes, adjacent tissues. TCRdb redid the calling of the multiplex PCR reads with MiXCR, one entry per CDR3 protein. In the table there are about 130,000 distinct CDR3 sequences, 21% of which are singletons. Source material: axillary lymph node tissue. These receptors were collected from a female donor with breast cancer. Some clones in this sample may be carry-over from other donors' samples. CDR3s include the opening cysteine and the closing phenylalanine or tryptophan. A D gene is named only where the DNA matches it firmly. A row's size may be missing; if present it is once, few, many or a size class.

TRBJ2-1,TRBV24-1,many,-,CATSDHHRVPQYNEQFF,TGTGCCACCAGTGACCACCACAGGGTACCACAATACAATGAGCAGTTCTTC
TRBJ2-7,TRBV7-6,many,TRBD2,CASRSAAGASHEQYF,TGTGCCAGCAGATCAGCGGCGGGAGCATCCCACGAGCAGTACTTC
TRBJ2-3,TRBV12-3/TRBV12-4,many,-,CASSLRRVDTQYF,TGTGCCAGCAGCCTCCGTAGGGTAGATACGCAGTATTTT
TRBJ2-7,TRBV5-1,many,TRBD2,CASSFGSGAYEQYF,TGCGCCAGCAGCTTCGGTAGCGGGGCCTACGAGCAGTACTTC
TRBJ2-2,TRBV20-1,many,TRBD2,CSATGTSGNTGELFF,TGCAGTGCTACAGGGACTAGCGGAAACACCGGGGAGCTGTTTTTT
TRBJ1-2,TRBV18,few,-,CASSPERVRGYTF,TGTGCCAGCTCACCGGAGAGGGTCCGGGGCTACACCTTC
TRBJ1-2,TRBV7-2,many,-,CASSEIDVGGYTF,TGTGCCAGCAGCGAGATCGATGTCGGGGGCTACACCTTC
TRBJ2-7,TRBV13,many,TRBD2,CASSLPSGRSSSYEQYF,TGTGCCAGCAGCTTACCTAGCGGGAGGTCTAGCTCCTACGAGCAGTACTTC
TRBJ2-7,TRBV20-1,-,TRBD2,CSARDPTSGMFDEQYF,TGCAGTGCTAGAGATCCCACTAGCGGGATGTTCGACGAGCAGTACTTC
TRBJ1-2,TRBV24-1,many,-,CATSEGGNYGYTF,TGTGCCACCAGTGAGGGGGGGAACTATGGCTACACCTTC
TRBJ2-7,TRBV5-1,many,-,CASSLDDRPHYEQYF,TGCGCCAGCAGCTTGGATGACAGGCCCCACTACGAGCAGTACTTC
TRBJ2-3,TRBV5-1,many,TRBD2,CASSSGRGTDTQYF,TGCGCCAGCAGCAGCGGGAGGGGCACAGATACGCAGTATTTT
TRBJ2-3,TRBV20-1,many,TRBD1,CSARGQADTQYF,TGCAGTGCAAGAGGACAGGCCGATACGCAGTATTTT
TRBJ2-1,TRBV27,-,-,CASSLPGFDEQFF,TGTGCCAGCAGTTTACCTGGGTTTGATGAGCAGTTCTTC
TRBJ2-5,TRBV10-2,many,-,CASSESGGYKTPQETQYF,TGCGCCAGCAGTGAGTCTGGTGGCTACAAAACCCCACAAGAGACCCAGTACTTC
TRBJ2-1,TRBV5-1,many,-,CASSLGRSYNEQFF,TGCGCCAGCAGCTTGGGACGCTCCTACAATGAGCAGTTCTTC
TRBJ2-2,TRBV30,-,TRBD2,CARGTSGSRTGELFF,TGTGCCAGAGGGACTAGCGGGAGTCGCACCGGGGAGCTGTTTTTT
TRBJ2-3,TRBV5-6,many,-,CASSSLVELDTQYF,TGTGCCAGCAGCTCCCTTGTGGAGTTGGATACGCAGTATTTT
TRBJ1-5,TRBV4-2,many,-,CASSQSQGTYQPQHF,TGTGCCAGCAGCCAATCCCAGGGGACTTATCAGCCCCAGCATTTT
TRBJ2-3,TRBV2,many,-,CASSGEQLTDTQYF,TGTGCCAGCAGTGGAGAACAGCTCACAGATACGCAGTATTTT
TRBJ2-1,TRBV30,many,-,CAWSKRTGWNEQFF,TGTGCCTGGAGCAAACGAACAGGCTGGAATGAGCAGTTCTTC
TRBJ2-3,TRBV12-3/TRBV12-4,-,TRBD2,CATSSRLAADTHTQYF,TGTGCCACCAGTTCCCGACTAGCCGCGGATACACATACGCAGTATTTT
TRBJ1-2,TRBV7-2,many,TRBD1,CASSLAVGTGGSGYTF,TGTGCCAGCAGCTTGGCCGTAGGGACAGGGGGTAGTGGCTACACCTTC
TRBJ2-2,TRBV4-1,many,-,CASSRTENTGELFF,TGCGCCAGCAGCCGAACAGAGAACACCGGGGAGCTGTTTTTT
TRBJ2-7,TRBV6-1,many,TRBD1,CASSAQTGTGRYEQYF,TGTGCCAGCAGTGCTCAAACCGGGACAGGTCGCTACGAGCAGTACTTC
TRBJ2-1,TRBV11-1,many,-,CASSLDGVGSDEQFF,TGTGCCAGCAGCTTAGACGGAGTCGGATCGGATGAGCAGTTCTTC
TRBJ1-4,TRBV19,many,TRBD1,CASSTHGQGGDEKLFF,TGTGCCAGTAGTACCCATGGACAGGGCGGTGATGAAAAACTGTTTTTT
TRBJ1-3,TRBV28,-,-,CASSLGWAFGTRGNTIYF,TGTGCCAGCAGCCTCGGGTGGGCGTTTGGGACACGCGGAAACACCATATATTTT
TRBJ1-1,TRBV11-2,-,-,CASSLFRGYEAFF,TGTGCCAGCAGCTTATTCCGGGGCTATGAAGCTTTCTTT
TRBJ1-5,TRBV12-3/TRBV12-4,-,TRBD1,CASSFMGQTDSNQPQHF,TGTGCCAGCAGTTTCATGGGACAGACAGATAGCAATCAGCCCCAGCATTTT
TRBJ2-3,TRBV5-5,many,TRBD2,CASSLAPSGRAGDTQYF,TGTGCCAGCAGCTTGGCGCCTAGCGGGAGGGCCGGGGATACGCAGTATTTT
TRBJ1-1,TRBV19,-,-,CASSIELNRNTEAFF,TGTGCCAGTAGTATAGAGTTAAACAGGAACACTGAAGCTTTCTTT
TRBJ1-2,TRBV28,-,TRBD1,CASSPTGQGYGYTF,TGTGCCAGCAGTCCGACGGGACAGGGCTATGGCTACACCTTC
TRBJ2-2,TRBV7-7,many,-,CASSYRTGSGELFF,TGTGCTAGCAGCTACCGTACAGGGTCCGGGGAGCTGTTTTTT
TRBJ2-3,TRBV5-1,many,TRBD2,CASSFRVAAGGTDTQYF,TGCGCCAGCAGCTTCAGGGTCGCAGCGGGAGGTACAGATACGCAGTATTTT
TRBJ2-7,TRBV9,many,-,CASSVDPGVEEQYF,TGTGCCAGCAGCGTAGATCCAGGGGTGGAAGAGCAGTACTTC
TRBJ2-5,TRBV14,many,-,CASSQRRIGSLGETQYF,TGTGCCAGCAGCCAAAGGCGGATAGGCAGTTTAGGAGAGACCCAGTACTTC
TRBJ2-1,TRBV20-1,many,TRBD2,CSARDLAGVRNNEQFF,TGCAGTGCTAGAGATTTAGCGGGAGTCAGGAACAATGAGCAGTTCTTC
TRBJ1-2,TRBV4-1,many,-,CASSQPDRQYGYTF,TGCGCCAGCAGCCAACCCGACAGGCAGTATGGCTACACCTTC
TRBJ2-1,TRBV6-4,many,-,CASSDMGGLDNEQFF,TGTGCCAGCAGTGACATGGGGGGTTTGGACAATGAGCAGTTCTTC
TRBJ1-4,TRBV4-2,many,-,CASSARAGATNEKLFF,TGTGCCAGCAGCGCCCGGGCTGGGGCGACTAATGAAAAACTGTTTTTT
TRBJ2-3,TRBV6-2/TRBV6-3,few,-,CASSYSQTGGSGTDTQYF,TGTGCCAGCAGTTACTCGCAAACCGGGGGTTCTGGCACAGATACGCAGTATTTT
TRBJ2-5,TRBV5-4,-,TRBD2,CASGPGLAGFQETQYF,TGTGCCAGCGGCCCAGGACTAGCGGGATTCCAAGAGACCCAGTACTTC
TRBJ1-5,TRBV20-1,many,TRBD1,CSAQPGGNQPQHF,TGCAGTGCTCAGCCAGGGGGGAATCAGCCCCAGCATTTT
TRBJ2-5,TRBV5-4,-,-,CASSWGDTAETQYF,TGTGCCAGCAGCTGGGGAGACACGGCGGAGACCCAGTACTTC
TRBJ2-3,TRBV12-3/TRBV12-4,-,-,CASSLGRVTDTQYF,TGTGCCAGCAGTTTAGGGAGGGTCACAGATACGCAGTATTTT
TRBJ2-1,TRBV18,many,TRBD2,CASSPLAGGLNEQFF,TGTGCCAGCTCACCACTAGCGGGAGGGCTAAATGAGCAGTTCTTC